This T cell receptor (beta chain) was captured in a study of blood T cell repertoires in COVID-19. Individuals aged about 18 to 90 years were recruited from around 22 US areas. Only a few counts were recorded for this clone. Produced via immunoSEQ multiplex PCR; TCRdb's table is partial and in-frame only. Among approximately 280,000 clones listed, around 84% were seen once. The CDR3 runs to 14 residues. With 2 bases clipped from V and 5 bases from J, the junction kept 4 bases outside the gene matches. The germline gives CDR1 MNHEY, CDR2 SVGAGI. Sequences were obtained from PBMCs or T cells enriched from blood (not recorded which). The chain has TRBV6-5 and TRBJ1-2; TRBD1 aligns across 8 bases. This TCR came from a man aged 40-49 years who had been exposed to COVID-19. Here the CDR3 DNA reads TGTGCCAGCAGTTACGTCACAGGGGGATATGGCTACACCTTC. Amino acid sequence: CASSYVTGGYGYTF.